This T cell receptor beta chain was obtained from a study of blood T cell repertoires in COVID-19. Overall study context: Specimens from acute and convalescent COVID-19 originated in the United States, Italy and Spain. T cells, B-cell-depleted T cells, or PBMCs supplied cDNA or gDNA.

The CDR3 runs 19 residues. V was trimmed by 0 bases and J by 2 bases, leaving 23 bases between them. Germline assignment: CDR1 GTSNPN and CDR2 SVGIG (reference sequence). Under the authors' procedure: Estimation of nucleated cell counts was performed using reference gene primer amplification. Clones were read by immunoSEQ multiplex PCR, and TCRdb kept only the in-frame ones, dropping some. From that table come the V and J calls and clone size; the DNA was used to work out D and trimming. Counted here are about 47,000 clones, less than 90% occurring once; the ten biggest clones make up roughly 1.5%. The sequenced sample was peripheral blood. The chain has TRBV30 and TRBJ1-3; D is unresolved. This receptor was taken from a man aged 50 to 59 with acute or convalescent COVID-19. CDR3 sequence: CAWSVGGSTDPPPGNTIYF. The CDR3 nucleotides read TGTGCCTGGAGTGTAGGAGGTTCCACCGACCCTCCCCCTGGAAACACCATATATTTT.